The TCR beta chain under discussion was sequenced for a study of CD8+CD57+ T cells in acquired aplastic anemia. In the study overall: CD4+ and CD8+ cells, once sorted, gave DNA averaging approximately 3.3 ug.

TCR beta VDJ and CDR3 profiles were obtained from a genomic DNA template. MiXCR, applied by TCRdb to the reads, yields one record per CDR3 protein. There are 160,000 or so distinct CDR3 sequences in the sample; about 70% occur only once, and 35% to 60% lies in the top ten. The authors sequenced patients whose flow cytometry had shown CD8+CD57+ cell expansion. This clonotype was counted many times. The sequence derives from a human donor with aplastic anemia. Material: sorted CD4+, CD8+, or CD8+CD57+ T cells (not recorded which) from PBMCs.

CDR3 loop: CASTTGPEIAEAFF. The CDR3 DNA is TGTGCCAGCACTACAGGCCCCGAGATCGCTGAAGCTTTCTTT. The chain couples TRBV6-1 to TRBJ1-1; D may be TRBD1 (5 bases). The germline V gene encodes CDR1 MNHNS and CDR2 SASEGT. Trimming pared 7 bases from V and 6 bases from J, leaving 18 bases between. CDR3 size: 14 residues.